This TCR beta chain originates from a study of shared clonotypes between healthy human individuals. Turning to the study itself: Each donor's CD4 naive and CD4 memory cells filled three plates apiece, CD8 naive two, and CD8 memory one.

CD4+ cells underwent separation, giving CD45RA+ naive and CD45RA-negative memory subsets. The study ran the assay at deep level. Original handling: Filtering was not the same, since immunoSEQ gave junction-only sequences without quality scores. The data were produced by immunoSEQ multiplex PCR, yet TCRdb's version contains in-frame clones alone and is incomplete. V and J calls and clone size are given by that table; D and trimming were obtained from the DNA. The data show about 990,000 clones, around 82% seen once. Trimming took off 4 bases at V and 11 bases at J, with 24 bases between the two ends. The CDR3 length is 15 residues. CDR1 SGHRS and CDR2 YFSETQ come from the germline V gene.

The specimen sequenced was memory CD4+ T cells from PBMCs. Subset described: CD45RA-negative fraction. V gene TRBV5-1 combines with J gene TRBJ1-1; D possibly corresponds to TRBD1 (6 bases). This sequence originates from a young man in good health. Some clones in this sample may be carry-over from other donors' samples. DNA for the CDR3: TGCGCCAGCAGCCCGGCCGGGGGGCGGGAGGGTGAGGCTTTCTTT. Its translation: CASSPAGGREGEAFF.